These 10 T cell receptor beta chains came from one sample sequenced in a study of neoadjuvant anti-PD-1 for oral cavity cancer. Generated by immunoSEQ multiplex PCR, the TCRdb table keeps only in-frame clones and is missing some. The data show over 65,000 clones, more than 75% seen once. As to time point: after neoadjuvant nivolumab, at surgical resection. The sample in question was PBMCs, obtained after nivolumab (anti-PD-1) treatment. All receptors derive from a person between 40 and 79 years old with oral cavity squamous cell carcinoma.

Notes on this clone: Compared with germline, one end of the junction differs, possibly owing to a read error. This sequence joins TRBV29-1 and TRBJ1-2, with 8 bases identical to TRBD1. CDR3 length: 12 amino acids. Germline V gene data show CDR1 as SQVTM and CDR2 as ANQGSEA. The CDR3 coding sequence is TGCAGCGTTGATCGGACAGGGCATGGCTACGCCTTC. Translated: CSVDRTGHGYAF.

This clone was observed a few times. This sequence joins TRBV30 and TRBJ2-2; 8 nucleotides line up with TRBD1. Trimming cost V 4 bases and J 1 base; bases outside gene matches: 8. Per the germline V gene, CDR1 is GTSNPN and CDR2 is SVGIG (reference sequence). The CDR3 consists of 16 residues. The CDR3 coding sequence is TGTGCCTGGATCCGACAGGGGACAGGGAACACCGGGGAGCTGTTTTTT. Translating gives CAWIRQGTGNTGELFF.

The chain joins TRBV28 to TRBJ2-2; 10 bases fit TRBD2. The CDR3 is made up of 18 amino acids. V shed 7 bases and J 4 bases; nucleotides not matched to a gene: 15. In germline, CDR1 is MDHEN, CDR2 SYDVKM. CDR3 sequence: CASIGQVNSGRVTGELFF. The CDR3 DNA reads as TGTGCCAGCATAGGGCAGGTTAACAGCGGGAGGGTCACCGGGGAGCTGTTTTTT.

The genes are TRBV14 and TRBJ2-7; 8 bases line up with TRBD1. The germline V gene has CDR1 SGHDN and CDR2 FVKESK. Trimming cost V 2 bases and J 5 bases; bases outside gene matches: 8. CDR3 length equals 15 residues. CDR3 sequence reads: CASSQLGTGVHEQYF. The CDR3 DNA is TGTGCCAGCAGCCAACTCGGGACAGGTGTACACGAGCAGTACTTC.

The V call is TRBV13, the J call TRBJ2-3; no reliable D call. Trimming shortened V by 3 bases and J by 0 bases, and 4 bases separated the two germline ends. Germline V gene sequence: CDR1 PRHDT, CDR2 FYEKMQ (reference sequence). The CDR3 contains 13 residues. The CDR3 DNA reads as TGTGCCAGCAGCTTGGGGAGCACAGATACGCAGTATTTT. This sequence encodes CASSLGSTDTQYF.

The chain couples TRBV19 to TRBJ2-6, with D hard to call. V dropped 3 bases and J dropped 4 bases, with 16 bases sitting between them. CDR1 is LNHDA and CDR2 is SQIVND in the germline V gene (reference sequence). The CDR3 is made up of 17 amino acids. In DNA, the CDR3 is TGTGCCAGTAGTATTATCTCGGTTTCCCGCGGGGCCAACGTCCTGACTTTC. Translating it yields CASSIISVSRGANVLTF.

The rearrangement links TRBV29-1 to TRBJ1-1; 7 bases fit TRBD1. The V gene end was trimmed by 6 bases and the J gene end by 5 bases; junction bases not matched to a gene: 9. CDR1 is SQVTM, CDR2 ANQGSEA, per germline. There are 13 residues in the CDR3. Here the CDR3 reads CSVTQGFGTEAFF. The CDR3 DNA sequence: TGCAGCGTCACACAGGGGTTTGGGACTGAAGCTTTCTTT.

This CDR3 is CASGLPGAYNEQFF. The CDR3 DNA reads TGCGCCAGCGGTCTGCCAGGGGCCTACAATGAGCAGTTCTTC. The J gene is TRBJ2-1, the V gene TRBV4-1, with D perhaps matching TRBD1 (6 bases). Germline values: CDR1 MGHRA, CDR2 YSYEKL. The CDR3 is 14 amino acids. Trimming removed 8 bases from V and 2 bases from J, with 13 bases in between.

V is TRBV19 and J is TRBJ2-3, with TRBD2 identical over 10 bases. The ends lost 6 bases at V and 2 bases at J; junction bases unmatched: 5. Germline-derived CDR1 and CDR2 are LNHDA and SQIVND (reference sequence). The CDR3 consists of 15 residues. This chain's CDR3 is CASSSTSGPTDTQYF. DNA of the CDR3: TGTGCCAGTAGCTCGACTAGCGGGCCCACAGATACGCAGTATTTT.

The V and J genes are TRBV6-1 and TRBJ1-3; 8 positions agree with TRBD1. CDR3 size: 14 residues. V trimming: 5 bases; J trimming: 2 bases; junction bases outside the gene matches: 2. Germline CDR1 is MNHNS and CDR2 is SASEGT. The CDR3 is CASSTGGAGNTIYF. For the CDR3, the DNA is TGTGCCAGCAGTACAGGGGGGGCTGGAAACACCATATATTTT.